Below, 26 T cell receptor beta chains from the same sample are listed, as sequenced in a study of OX40 agonist ivuxolimab in advanced cancers. Using immunoSEQ multiplex PCR, the repertoire was profiled, and TCRdb retains in-frame clones only, with some absent. This table holds around 70,000 clones, around 80% found once. Here the sequenced sample was CD4+ or CD8+ T cells sorted from blood, taken in a trial of the OX40 agonist ivuxolimab. All receptors come from an adult with an advanced solid tumor such as melanoma, head and neck, liver or kidney cancer.

This chain connects TRBV6-6 to TRBJ2-3; the match to TRBD2 covers 7 bases. V lost 1 base and J lost 6; bases outside the gene matches: 1. This CDR3 spans 13 amino acids. Germline CDR1 is MNHNY and CDR2 is SVGAGI (reference sequence). The chain's CDR3 is CASSYWGGDTQYF. CDR3 DNA sequence: TGTGCCAGCAGTTACTGGGGGGGGGATACGCAGTATTTT.

This clone was seen a handful of times. V gene TRBV2 combines with J gene TRBJ2-3; D is possibly TRBD1 (5 bases). Trimming removed 6 bases from V and 6 bases from J, with 13 bases in between. The length of the CDR3 is 13 residues. Per germline, CDR1 SNHLY and CDR2 FYNNEI. The chain's CDR3 is CASRPRVIDTQYF. The CDR3 nucleotides read TGTGCCAGCAGGCCCAGGGTAATTGATACGCAGTATTTT.

J is TRBJ1-5 and V is TRBV19; no reliable D call. The CDR3 length is 14 residues. Germline V gives CDR1 LNHDA, CDR2 SQIVND (reference sequence). V lost 5 bases and J lost 0, with 8 bases in between. The CDR3 loop is CASSDTLSNQPQHF. CDR3 DNA sequence: TGTGCCAGTAGTGACACCCTTAGCAATCAGCCCCAGCATTTT.

V usage is TRBV6-5 and J usage is TRBJ1-3; D is uncertain. The CDR3 sequence is 15 residues long. Germline-derived CDR1 and CDR2 are MNHEY and SVGAGI. The V gene lost 2 bases and the J gene lost 4 bases, with 12 bases spanning the gap. CDR3 amino acids: CASSYGRLAGNTIYF. As DNA, the CDR3 is TGTGCCAGCAGTTACGGACGCCTCGCGGGAAACACCATATATTTT.

This chain links TRBV19 with TRBJ1-2; D gene unclear. The ends were cut back, 7 bases at V and 1 base at J, with 10 bases in the middle. Germline CDR1 and CDR2: LNHDA and SQIVND (reference sequence). This CDR3 has 13 residues. CDR3 coding DNA: TGTGCCAGTATCGGAAACAATAACTATGGCTACACCTTC. Translating it yields CASIGNNNYGYTF.

The chain links TRBV28 to TRBJ2-1; 8 bases map to TRBD2. Losses at the gene ends were 4 bases for V and 7 bases for J; bases not matched to a gene: 12. Germline V gene data show CDR1 as MDHEN and CDR2 as SYDVKM. The CDR3 runs 16 residues. In DNA, the CDR3 is TGTGCCAGCAGTTCCTTAGCGGGGACGAGAGAAAATGAGCAGTTCTTC. The encoded protein is CASSSLAGTRENEQFF.

This clone was counted once. The chain combines TRBV4-2 with TRBJ2-5; D remains unclear. The germline gives CDR1 LGHNA, CDR2 YNFKEQ. This CDR3 has 16 residues. The V and J ends lost 0 bases and 5 bases respectively, with 16 bases between them. Here the CDR3 reads CASSQDQGLSRETQYF. CDR3 nucleotide sequence: TGTGCCAGCAGCCAAGATCAAGGGCTGTCCAGGGAGACCCAGTACTTC.

The chain recombines TRBV18 with TRBJ2-7; D perhaps matches TRBD1 (6 bases). Trimming took off 2 bases at V and 3 bases at J, with 11 bases between the two ends. This CDR3 is 14 amino acids long. Germline lookup yields CDR1 KGHSH and CDR2 LQKENI. The CDR3 DNA sequence: TGTGCCAGCTCACCATCCGACAGGAACTACGAGCAGTACTTC. Amino acid sequence: CASSPSDRNYEQYF.

V gene TRBV11-2 combines with J gene TRBJ2-7; maybe TRBD1 (5 bases). Germline lookup yields CDR1 SGHAT and CDR2 FQNNGV. The CDR3 is 16 residues long. V was cut by 1 base and J by 7 bases, with 20 bases left in between. DNA for the CDR3: TGTGCCAGCAGCTTAGCCCTTGGGTGGCAGGGATTTGAGCAGTACTTC. Its translation is CASSLALGWQGFEQYF.

The chain has TRBV7-2 and TRBJ2-7; the D gene is possibly TRBD1 (5 bases). The germline V gene encodes CDR1 SGHTA and CDR2 FQGNSA. V lost 3 bases to trimming and J lost 1 base, with 10 bases between them. This CDR3 comprises 14 residues. The CDR3 bases are TGTGCCAGCAGCTTCCACGACAGTTCCTACGAGCAGTACTTC. Residues: CASSFHDSSYEQYF.

The chain couples TRBV6-6 to TRBJ1-1, with 9 bases aligning to TRBD1. This CDR3 contains 15 residues. Germline-derived CDR1 and CDR2 are MNHNY and SVGAGI (reference sequence). The junction had 8 bases not matched to a gene; V was cut back by 4 bases and J by 5 bases. This chain's CDR3 is CASSSRPGQGTEAFF. The CDR3 nucleotides are TGTGCCAGCAGTTCCCGCCCGGGACAGGGAACTGAAGCTTTCTTT.

This chain links TRBV5-1 with TRBJ1-1, with D possibly matching TRBD1 (5 bases). The germline V gene has CDR1 SGHRS and CDR2 YFSETQ. V dropped 0 bases and J dropped 6 bases, with 18 bases sitting between them. The CDR3 has 16 residues. The CDR3 sequence is CASSLAGASRGSEAFF. In nucleotides, the CDR3 is TGCGCCAGCAGCTTGGCCGGGGCCTCCCGGGGGTCTGAAGCTTTCTTT.

This clone was observed a few times. This chain joins TRBV7-2 and TRBJ1-2, with D perhaps matching TRBD1 (5 bases). The CDR3 loop spans 14 amino acids. Germline V gene lookup returns CDR1 SGHTA and CDR2 FQGNSA. V lost 5 bases and J lost 8, with 18 bases in between. Here the CDR3 DNA reads TGTGCCAGCAGCATTTCTCGGGGACTAGACGGCTACACCTTC. Encoded protein: CASSISRGLDGYTF. Using reference TRBV7-2 and TRBJ1-2 for the parts outside the CDR3, the full variable domain is GAGVSQSPSNKVTEKGKDVELRCDPISGHTALYWYRQSLGQGLEFLIYFQGNSAPDKSGLPSDRFSAERTGGSVSTLTIQRTQQEDSAVYLCASSISRGLDGYTFGSGTRLTVV.

The rearrangement links TRBV5-4 to TRBJ2-1; TRBD1 is a possible D gene (6 bases). V lost 4 bases and J lost 4, with 12 bases in between. Germline values: CDR1 SGHNT, CDR2 YYREEE (reference sequence). The CDR3 is made up of 14 amino acids. In DNA form, the CDR3 reads TGTGCCAGCAGCCCCCGGGACACTTACAATGAGCAGTTCTTC. Translating gives CASSPRDTYNEQFF.

The V call is TRBV7-9, the J call TRBJ2-2; D unresolved. The V and J ends lost 5 bases and 5 bases respectively, with 9 bases between them. The CDR3 totals 13 residues. In germline, CDR1 is SEHNR, CDR2 FQNEAQ (reference sequence). CDR3 region: CASSPQATGELFF. Written as DNA, the CDR3 is TGTGCCAGCAGCCCGCAGGCTACCGGGGAGCTGTTTTTT.

This clone was observed a few times. The sample carries other DNA sequences with the same CDR3. The chain recombines TRBV27 with TRBJ1-5, with unresolved D. The CDR3 runs 13 residues. In germline, CDR1 is MNHEY, CDR2 SMNVEV (reference sequence). With 6 bases removed from V and 0 bases from J, the gap between germline ends came to 6 bases. The CDR3 coding sequence is TGTGCCAGCAGCTTTAATAGCAATCAGCCCCAGCATTTT. This codes for CASSFNSNQPQHF.

The genes are TRBV28 and TRBJ2-7; perhaps TRBD2 as D (6 bases). Germline CDR1 is MDHEN and CDR2 is SYDVKM. There are 14 residues in the CDR3. Deletions cut 4 bases from V and 2 bases from J, with 12 bases between. The CDR3 here is CASSSPGVTYEQYF. CDR3 coding DNA: TGTGCCAGCAGTTCCCCGGGAGTAACCTACGAGCAGTACTTC.

The chain employs TRBV15 and TRBJ1-1; no definite D call. This CDR3 has 14 amino acids. CDR1 is LNHNV and CDR2 is YYDKDF in the germline V gene (reference sequence). Trimming pared 5 bases from V and 3 bases from J, leaving 13 bases between. The CDR3 loop is CATSRLTRDTEAFF. The DNA of the CDR3 is TGTGCCACCAGCCGCCTAACTAGGGACACTGAAGCTTTCTTT. Filled out from reference TRBV15 and TRBJ1-1, the complete variable domain reads DAMVIQNPRYQVTQFGKPVTLSCSQTLNHNVMYWYQQKSSQAPKLLFHYYDKDFNNEADTPDNFQSRRPNTSFCFLDIRSPGLGDTAMYLCATSRLTRDTEAFFGQGTRLTVV.

This clone was counted between two and nine times. V and J are TRBV6-5 and TRBJ2-3, with D perhaps TRBD1 (6 bases). V was trimmed by 6 bases and J by 5 bases, leaving 9 bases between them. Germline V gene sequence: CDR1 MNHEY, CDR2 SVGAGI. The CDR3 is 12 amino acids. CDR3 DNA sequence: TGTGCCAGCAGCCCAGGGGAAGATACGCAGTATTTT. It is translated as CASSPGEDTQYF.

The chain is built from TRBV6-1 and TRBJ1-1; D uncertain. Germline V gene lookup returns CDR1 MNHNS and CDR2 SASEGT. The CDR3 length is 13 residues. With 1 base removed from V and 8 bases from J, the gap between germline ends came to 11 bases. CDR3 sequence (DNA): TGTGCCAGCAGTGAAGTCAACAACGGGGAAGCTTTCTTT. Amino acids: CASSEVNNGEAFF.

This clone was counted once. V gene TRBV2 combines with J gene TRBJ2-2, with 8 nucleotides matching TRBD1. Germline CDR1 is SNHLY and CDR2 is FYNNEI. V lost 7 bases, J lost 4 bases, and 8 bases stayed unmatched. The CDR3 runs to 15 residues. In DNA form, the CDR3 reads TGTGCCAGCACCCTTACAGGGGGTAGCACCGGGGAGCTGTTTTTT. Translating it yields CASTLTGGSTGELFF.

The chain is built from TRBV10-3 and TRBJ2-3, with 12 bases aligning to TRBD2. With 7 bases clipped from V and 2 bases from J, the junction kept 7 bases outside the gene matches. Per germline, CDR1 ENHRY and CDR2 SYGVKD. CDR3 length: 16 residues. CDR3 residues: CAITTTSGSSTDTQYF. In nucleotides, the CDR3 is TGTGCCATCACCACGACTAGCGGGAGTTCCACAGATACGCAGTATTTT.

This rearrangement joins TRBV28 to TRBJ2-7, with 11 positions matching TRBD1. V trimming: 7 bases; J trimming: 7 bases; junction bases outside the gene matches: 12. The germline V gene encodes CDR1 MDHEN and CDR2 SYDVKM. The CDR3 has 15 residues. In DNA, the CDR3 is TGTGCCAGCACCCCGGCCGGACAGGGGGCGCGTGAGCAGTACTTC. This gives the protein CASTPAGQGAREQYF.

The genes are TRBV6-6 and TRBJ2-1, with 11 bases identical to TRBD1. Trimming took 8 bases from V and 5 from J; bases not matched to a gene: 8. In germline, CDR1 is MNHNY, CDR2 SVGAGI (reference sequence). The CDR3 has 15 residues. The DNA for the CDR3 is TGTGCCAGCTTAGCCCGGGACAGGGGGAACAATGAGCAGTTCTTC. Encoded protein: CASLARDRGNNEQFF.

This chain links TRBV5-1 with TRBJ2-5, with TRBD2 matching over 10 bases. CDR3 length: 15 residues. Trimming at V came to 4 bases and at J to 3 bases, leaving 6 bases not matched to a gene. CDR1 and CDR2 (germline): SGHRS, YFSETQ. The CDR3, as DNA: TGCGCCAGCAGCATTACCACTAGCGGGGAAGAGACCCAGTACTTC. Translation gives CASSITTSGEETQYF.

In nucleotides, the CDR3 is TGCGCCAGCAGCTCGGTGGGTCACACTAATGAAAAACTGTTTTTT. Translating it yields CASSSVGHTNEKLFF. This chain joins TRBV5-1 and TRBJ1-4; D call uncertain. The CDR3 has 15 amino acids. Germline V gives CDR1 SGHRS, CDR2 YFSETQ. Trimming pared 3 bases from V and 2 bases from J, leaving 11 bases between.